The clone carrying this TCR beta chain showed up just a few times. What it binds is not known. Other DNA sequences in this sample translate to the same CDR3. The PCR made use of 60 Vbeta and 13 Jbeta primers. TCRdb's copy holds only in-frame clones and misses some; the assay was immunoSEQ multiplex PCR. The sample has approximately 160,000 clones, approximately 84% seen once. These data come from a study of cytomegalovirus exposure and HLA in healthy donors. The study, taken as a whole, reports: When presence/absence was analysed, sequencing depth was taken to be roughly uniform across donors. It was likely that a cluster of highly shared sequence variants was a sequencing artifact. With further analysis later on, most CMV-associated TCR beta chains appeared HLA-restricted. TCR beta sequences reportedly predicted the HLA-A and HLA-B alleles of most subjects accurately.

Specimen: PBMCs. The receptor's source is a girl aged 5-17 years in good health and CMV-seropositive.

The CDR3, as DNA: TGTGCCAGCAGCCCTACGGGATATGGCTACACCTTC. Residues: CASSPTGYGYTF. V gene TRBV11-2 combines with J gene TRBJ1-2; no clear D gene. Per the germline V gene, CDR1 is SGHAT and CDR2 is FQNNGV. V was pared by 5 bases and J by 5 bases, with 9 bases between. The CDR3 sequence is 12 residues long.